This note documents a single TCR beta chain sequence. The antigen is undetermined. This sample is drawn from a study of blood T cells in healthy people across ages. Findings and limits, study-wide: A strong correlation was found between TCR beta diversity and the percentage of naive T cells.

The V gene's germline CDR1 is SGDLS and CDR2 YYNGEE. The CDR3 loop spans 15 amino acids. The V end was cut by 2 bases, the J end by 4 bases, with 15 bases between. For the second PCR, which ran for about 6 to 11 cycles, a sample-barcoded 5' primer and a J-beta primer mix were used. TCRdb reanalysed the 5' RACE reads using MiXCR and keeps one entry per CDR3 protein. The table has about 900,000 distinct CDR3 sequences, around 62% seen once; the top ten hold 25% to 35%. V and J are TRBV9 and TRBJ1-2; a weak D match, TRBD1 (6 bases). The sequence derives from a young man in good health. Specimen: blood. CDR3 sequence reads: CASSVDSAFLYGYTF. In DNA form, the CDR3 reads TGTGCCAGCAGCGTGGACAGCGCTTTCCTCTATGGCTACACCTTC. Supplemented by reference TRBV9 and TRBJ1-2, the full variable domain reads DSGVTQTPKHLITATGQRVTLRCSPRSGDLSVYWYQQSLDQGLQFLIQYYNGEERAKGNILERFSAQQFPDLHSELNLSSLELGDSALYFCASSVDSAFLYGYTFGSGTRLTVV.